This TCR beta chain appears in the sequencing data of a study of identical twins. This CDR3 is built from 15 residues. Between the trimmed V and J ends, which lost 3 bases and 8 bases, there was a span of 18 bases. Germline assignment: CDR1 SGDLS and CDR2 YYNGEE. TCRdb reprocessed the 5' RACE reads via MiXCR and lists one record per CDR3 protein. The data hold about 150,000 distinct CDR3 sequences, with around 3.5% observed a single time. The chain employs TRBV9 and TRBJ2-1; tentatively, D is TRBD2 (6 bases). This receptor was identified in a man aged 18 to 29 in good health. The sample comprised memory T cells sorted from blood. CDR3 amino acids: CASSAEGTEAHEQFF. The DNA of the CDR3 is TGTGCCAGCAGCGCAGAGGGGACTGAAGCACATGAGCAGTTCTTC.